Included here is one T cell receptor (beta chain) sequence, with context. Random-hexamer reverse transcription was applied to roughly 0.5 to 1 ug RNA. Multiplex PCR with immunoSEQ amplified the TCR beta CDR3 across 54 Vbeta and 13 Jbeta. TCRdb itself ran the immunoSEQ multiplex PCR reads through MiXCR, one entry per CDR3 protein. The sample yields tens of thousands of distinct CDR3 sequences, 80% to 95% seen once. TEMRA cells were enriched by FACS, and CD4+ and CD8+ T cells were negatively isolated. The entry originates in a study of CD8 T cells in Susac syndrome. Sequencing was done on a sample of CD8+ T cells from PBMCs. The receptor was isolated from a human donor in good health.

The CDR3 nucleotides are TGTGCCAGCAGCTTAGGGACTAGCTGGGGGCTTAATGAGCAGTTCTTC. Its translation: CASSLGTSWGLNEQFF. The chain links TRBV11-2 to TRBJ2-1; 8 bases map to TRBD2. J was trimmed by 7 bases and V by 1 base; bases with no gene match: 9. The CDR3 has 16 residues. Germline V gives CDR1 SGHAT, CDR2 FQNNGV.